This TCR beta chain was identified in a study of Ad26.COV2.S vaccination and SARS-CoV-2 variants. Whole-study results and caveats: Placebo recipients showed lower spike-specific TCR breadth than vaccinees. Quantification of TCR breadth and depth may have yielded underestimates of total T cell responses.

The CDR3 is 16 amino acids. For this clone: Its target is not known.

Some clones are missing from TCRdb's copy, which holds only in-frame ones; the method was immunoSEQ multiplex PCR. Seen here are over 85,000 clones, approximately 77% observed once, and the top ten hold approximately 15%. This receptor was identified in a human donor who had recovered from COVID-19. The chain couples TRBV21-1 to TRBJ2-5; the table names TRBD2, a call not compared with the DNA. TRBV21-1 has pseudogene status. Sequencing was performed on peripheral blood, taken after recovery from COVID-19. The CDR3: CASSTDSGVYQETQYF. The CDR3 DNA follows: TGTGCCAGCAGCACGGATAGCGGGGTGTACCAAGAGACCCAGTACTTC.